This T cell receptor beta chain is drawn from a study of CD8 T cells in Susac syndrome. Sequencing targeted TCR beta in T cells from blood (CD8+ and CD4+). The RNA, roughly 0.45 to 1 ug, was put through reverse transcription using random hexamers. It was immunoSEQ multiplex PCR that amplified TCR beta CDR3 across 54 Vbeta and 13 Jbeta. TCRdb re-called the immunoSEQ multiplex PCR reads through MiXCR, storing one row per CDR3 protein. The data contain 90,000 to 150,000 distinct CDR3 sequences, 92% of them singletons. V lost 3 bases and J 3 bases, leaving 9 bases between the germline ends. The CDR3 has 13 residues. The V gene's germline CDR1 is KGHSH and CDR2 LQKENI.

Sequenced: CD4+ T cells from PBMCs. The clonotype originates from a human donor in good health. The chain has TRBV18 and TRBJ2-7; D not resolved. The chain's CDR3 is CASSPPSNYEQYF. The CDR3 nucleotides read TGTGCCAGCTCACCTCCAAGTAACTACGAGCAGTACTTC.